A single T cell receptor beta chain is shown here with its context. What it recognizes is unknown. This sample is drawn from a study of monozygotic twins with cystic fibrosis. Study results and limitations: J usage was most co-twin-similar in 8 of 16 pairs, V in 13. No link emerged between shared CDR3 counts and age, concordance or severity. Unrelated CF individuals shared fewer identical clonotypes than monozygotic CF twins. Low clonality (median about 0.0095) suggested a mostly naive repertoire.

Losses at the gene ends were 7 bases for V and 0 bases for J; bases not matched to a gene: 17. The CDR3 loop spans 19 amino acids. Germline V CDR1 and CDR2: SNHLY, FYNNEI. Assay used: immunoSEQ multiplex PCR; TCRdb lists only in-frame clones, some missing. The profile shows thousands of clones, approximately 96% of them singletons. The clonotype was recovered from a boy younger than 10 with cystic fibrosis. The sequencing sample was made of blood. The chain combines TRBV2 with TRBJ2-3; 9 bases agree with TRBD2. CDR3 region: CASTRVGFSGGTSTDTQYF. CDR3 in DNA: TGTGCCAGCACCCGAGTCGGTTTTAGCGGGGGAACTAGCACAGATACGCAGTATTTT.